Shown below are 18 T cell receptor beta chains from a single sample sequenced in a study of OX40 agonist ivuxolimab in advanced cancers. Some clones are missing from TCRdb's copy, which holds only in-frame ones; the method was immunoSEQ multiplex PCR. This sample has approximately 30,000 clones, with roughly 80% found just once. The material was CD4+ or CD8+ T cells sorted from blood, obtained in a trial of the OX40 agonist ivuxolimab. The source is an adult with an advanced solid tumor such as melanoma, head and neck, liver or kidney cancer.

This clone occurred many times. The rearrangement links TRBV6-5 to TRBJ2-2, with D perhaps matching TRBD2 (5 bases). CDR1 MNHEY and CDR2 SVGAGI come from the germline V gene. CDR3 size: 13 residues. V lost 7 bases to trimming and J lost 5 bases, with 11 bases between them. CDR3 sequence: CASTTGKTGELFF. DNA of the CDR3: TGTGCCAGCACCACGGGGAAAACCGGGGAGCTGTTTTTT.

V and J are TRBV5-4 and TRBJ1-2, with 7 bases fitting TRBD1. There are 12 residues in the CDR3. The J segment lost 10 bases and the V segment lost 1 base, leaving 4 bases of the junction unmatched. The germline CDR1 and CDR2 sequences are SGHNT and YYREEE (reference sequence). The CDR3 region has the DNA TGTGCCAGCAGCTTGACAGGGGTTTACTACACCTTC. It codes for CASSLTGVYYTF.

This chain links TRBV9 with TRBJ2-3; 11 bases agree with TRBD1. Germline V gene sequence: CDR1 SGDLS, CDR2 YYNGEE. The CDR3 is 18 amino acids. The V and J ends lost 5 bases and 1 base, in that order; junction bases with no gene match: 12. This chain's CDR3 is CASSGGTGGLLGTDTQYF. CDR3 nucleotides: TGTGCCAGCAGTGGGGGGACAGGGGGACTCCTGGGCACAGATACGCAGTATTTT.

V is TRBV27 and J is TRBJ1-5, with a tentative D call TRBD1 (6 bases). The CDR3 consists of 18 residues. With 5 bases removed from V and 3 bases from J, the gap between germline ends came to 23 bases. CDR1 is MNHEY and CDR2 is SMNVEV in the germline V gene (reference sequence). Here the CDR3 reads CASSPRGWGLAINQPQHF. The CDR3, as DNA: TGTGCCAGCAGTCCCCGGGGGTGGGGGCTAGCCATCAATCAGCCCCAGCATTTT.

The chain recombines TRBV28 with TRBJ2-1; D unclear. CDR1 is MDHEN, CDR2 SYDVKM, per germline. The V gene lost 3 bases and the J gene lost 9 bases, with 9 bases spanning the gap. This CDR3 spans 12 amino acids. CDR3 in amino acids: CASSLGGFEQFF. The CDR3 bases are TGTGCCAGCAGTTTGGGTGGTTTTGAGCAGTTCTTC. Full variable domain (missing parts from reference TRBV28 and TRBJ2-1): DVKVTQSSRYLVKRTGEKVFLECVQDMDHENMFWYRQDPGLGLRLIYFSYDVKMKEKGDIPEGYSVSREKKERFSLILESASTNQTSMYLCASSLGGFEQFFGPGTRLTVL.

V and J are TRBV19 and TRBJ2-5; no clear D gene. CDR1 and CDR2 from the germline V gene are LNHDA and SQIVND (reference sequence). The CDR3 loop spans 15 amino acids. Trimming shortened V by 3 bases and J by 4 bases, and 15 bases separated the two germline ends. The CDR3 is CASSILGPRSETQYF. CDR3 DNA: TGTGCCAGTAGTATCCTAGGGCCTCGGTCAGAGACCCAGTACTTC.

This clone has a handful of counts. The V gene is TRBV7-6, the J gene TRBJ2-7; 7 bases fit TRBD2. The germline CDR1 and CDR2 sequences are SGHVS and FNYEAQ. J was trimmed by 2 bases and V by 5 bases; bases with no gene match: 6. This CDR3 is built from 14 residues. The CDR3: CASSAVAGTYEQYF. CDR3 bases: TGTGCCAGCAGCGCGGTAGCGGGTACCTACGAGCAGTACTTC.

The chain is built from TRBV7-9 and TRBJ2-1; TRBD2 matches at 13 bases. CDR1 SEHNR and CDR2 FQNEAQ come from the germline V gene (reference sequence). With 5 bases clipped from V and 4 bases from J, the junction kept 5 bases outside the gene matches. The CDR3 totals 16 residues. CDR3 amino acids: CASSLTGLAGYNEQFF. CDR3 nucleotide sequence: TGTGCCAGCAGCCTAACGGGACTAGCGGGATACAATGAGCAGTTCTTC.

The V and J genes are TRBV7-6 and TRBJ2-7; D perhaps matches TRBD2 (7 bases). The CDR3 is 16 residues long. Looked up from germline, CDR1 is SGHVS and CDR2 is FNYEAQ. V was trimmed by 1 base and J by 2 bases, leaving 15 bases between them. The chain's CDR3 is CASSLDSGGAAYEQYF. The CDR3 DNA sequence: TGTGCCAGCAGCTTAGATTCGGGGGGCGCAGCCTACGAGCAGTACTTC.

This clone was recorded a few times. CDR3 in DNA: TGTGCCAGCAGCGTAACTAGCGGGGCACAAGAGACCCAGTACTTC. Translating it yields CASSVTSGAQETQYF. The J gene is TRBJ2-5, the V gene TRBV9; 10 bases match TRBD2. The V gene's germline CDR1 is SGDLS and CDR2 YYNGEE. The length of the CDR3 is 15 residues. The V gene end was trimmed by 1 base and the J gene end by 2 bases; junction bases not matched to a gene: 2.

V usage is TRBV19 and J usage is TRBJ1-1; D not resolved. The germline V gene encodes CDR1 LNHDA and CDR2 SQIVND (reference sequence). This CDR3 spans 11 amino acids. V lost 6 bases and J lost 0, with 2 bases in between. CDR3 amino acids: CASSMNTEAFF. The CDR3 region has the DNA TGTGCCAGTAGCATGAACACTGAAGCTTTCTTT.

This clone was seen only once. This chain connects TRBV28 to TRBJ1-5, with no clear D. The germline V and J ends were trimmed by 7 bases and 0 bases, with 16 bases remaining between them. Germline loops: CDR1 MDHEN, CDR2 SYDVKM. The CDR3 contains 16 residues. The CDR3 nucleotides are TGTGCCAGCACCCCCCGGAAGGCTCTTAGCAATCAGCCCCAGCATTTT. Its protein is CASTPRKALSNQPQHF.

The chain couples TRBV4-1 to TRBJ1-2; 8 bases align to TRBD1. The trim removed 3 bases at V and 4 bases at J, leaving 7 bases unmatched. CDR1 MGHRA and CDR2 YSYEKL come from the germline V gene. The CDR3 spans 15 residues. CDR3 sequence (DNA): TGCGCCAGCAGCCATGGGCAGGGGGCAATCTATGGCTACACCTTC. Protein product: CASSHGQGAIYGYTF.

This rearrangement joins TRBV2 to TRBJ2-1; D not resolved. The CDR3 length is 15 residues. Per the germline V gene, CDR1 is SNHLY and CDR2 is FYNNEI. The germline V and J ends were trimmed by 4 bases and 0 bases, with 10 bases remaining between them. The chain's CDR3 is CASSAIESSYNEQFF. The CDR3 DNA is TGTGCCAGCAGTGCCATCGAAAGCTCCTACAATGAGCAGTTCTTC.

V gene TRBV9 combines with J gene TRBJ2-1; 7 bases fit TRBD2. J was trimmed by 8 bases and V by 5 bases; bases with no gene match: 4. There are 12 residues in the CDR3. Germline assignment: CDR1 SGDLS and CDR2 YYNGEE. The CDR3: CASRRGSDEQFF. The CDR3 DNA reads as TGTGCCAGCAGGCGGGGGAGCGATGAGCAGTTCTTC.

The chain has TRBV9 and TRBJ2-7; 7 nucleotides agree with TRBD1. CDR1 is SGDLS and CDR2 is YYNGEE in the germline V gene. This CDR3 spans 14 amino acids. V dropped 4 bases and J dropped 0; count of bases not matched to a gene: 4. Here the CDR3 reads CASSPRQGSYEQYF. The CDR3 coding sequence is TGTGCCAGCAGCCCTCGACAGGGCTCCTACGAGCAGTACTTC.

This chain connects TRBV2 to TRBJ2-7; D possibly corresponds to TRBD1 (5 bases). Trimming took off 0 bases at V and 3 bases at J, with 9 bases between the two ends. Germline V lookup: CDR1 SNHLY, CDR2 FYNNEI. The CDR3 is 14 amino acids. The CDR3 loop is CASSEAGADYEQYF. The CDR3 nucleotides read TGTGCCAGCAGTGAAGCAGGGGCTGACTACGAGCAGTACTTC.

The chain recombines TRBV7-8 with TRBJ1-4, with D maybe TRBD1 (6 bases). V lost 1 base and J lost 6, with 12 bases in between. This CDR3 has 15 amino acids. The germline CDR1 and CDR2 sequences are SGHVS and FQNEAQ. For the CDR3, the DNA is TGTGCCAGCAGCTTAGTGGGGGCAATCTATGAAAAACTGTTTTTT. Translated, it gives CASSLVGAIYEKLFF.